This TCR beta chain is from a study of cytomegalovirus exposure and HLA in healthy donors. Whole-study context: Membership in the Caucasian-associated ancestry cluster was found for about four fifths of 300 to 400 genotyped donors. Overall study results and limits: Reports described diagnosis of cytomegalovirus status by the classifier as highly specific and sensitive. In a later analysis, a missense DCLRE1C variant was linked to TCR beta V- and J-gene trimming.

60 Vbeta and 13 Jbeta primers were used in PCR. Only in-frame clones appear in the TCRdb table, and some are missing; sequencing was by immunoSEQ multiplex PCR. The sample yields over 45,000 clones, 75% to 80% seen once. This CDR3 spans 15 amino acids. Trimming removed 6 bases from V and 0 bases from J, with 14 bases in between. Germline-derived CDR1 and CDR2 are MNHEY and SVGAGI. For this clone: Its antigen is undetermined.

The sequence was collected from a female donor in good health and CMV-seronegative. The sequenced sample was PBMCs. The gene calls are TRBV6-5 and TRBJ1-2, with D possibly TRBD1 on 5 matching bases. This chain's CDR3 is CASSLTGIPNYGYTF. The CDR3, as DNA: TGTGCCAGCAGCCTAACAGGAATACCTAACTATGGCTACACCTTC.